The 2 T cell receptor beta chains presented below share a single source sample, sequenced in a study of blood T cell repertoires in COVID-19 (dated by TCRdb to between 2020 and 2021). The library came from the immunoSEQ multiplex PCR assay. The immuneACCESS repertoire file appears here via TCRdb, limited to in-frame rearrangements. These files lack a portion of the clones; in checked studies, under half of the deficit traces to unresolved V genes, and the cause of the others is not known. The sample includes 200,000 to 250,000 clones, with 65% to 85% observed a single time. Of the sample, about 10% falls within the top ten clones. Sequenced: peripheral blood. These receptors came from a woman aged 80 or older with acute or convalescent COVID-19.

CDR3 coding DNA: TGTGCCAGTATGGGACTAAACTCCTACGAGCAGTACTTC. Translating gives CASMGLNSYEQYF. The chain links TRBV19 to TRBJ2-7; 7 bases agree with TRBD2. The germline V gene has CDR1 LNHDA and CDR2 SQIVND (reference sequence). There are 13 residues in the CDR3. J was trimmed by 0 bases and V by 7 bases; bases with no gene match: 3.

This CDR3 is CASTRGYEQYF. Here the CDR3 DNA reads TGTGCCAGCACAAGGGGTTACGAGCAGTACTTC. The chain has TRBV12-3 or TRBV12-4 and TRBJ2-7; tentatively, D is TRBD1 (5 bases). This CDR3 spans 11 amino acids. Deletions cut 7 bases from V and 4 bases from J, with 8 bases between.